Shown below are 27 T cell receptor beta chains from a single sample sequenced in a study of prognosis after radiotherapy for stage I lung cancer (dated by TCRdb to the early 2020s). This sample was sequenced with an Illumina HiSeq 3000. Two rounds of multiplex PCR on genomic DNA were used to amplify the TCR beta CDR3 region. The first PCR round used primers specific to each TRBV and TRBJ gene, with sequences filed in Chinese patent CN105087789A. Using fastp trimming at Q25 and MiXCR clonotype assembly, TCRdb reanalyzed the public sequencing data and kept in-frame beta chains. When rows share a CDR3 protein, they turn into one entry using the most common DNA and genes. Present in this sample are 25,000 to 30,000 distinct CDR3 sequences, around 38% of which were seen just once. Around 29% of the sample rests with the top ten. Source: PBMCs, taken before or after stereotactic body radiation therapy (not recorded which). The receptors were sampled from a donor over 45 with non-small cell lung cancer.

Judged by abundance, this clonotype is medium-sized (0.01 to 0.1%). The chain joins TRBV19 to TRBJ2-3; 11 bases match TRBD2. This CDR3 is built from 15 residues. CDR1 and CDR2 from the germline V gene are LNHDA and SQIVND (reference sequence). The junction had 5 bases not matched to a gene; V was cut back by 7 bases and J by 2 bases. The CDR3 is CASTGTSGYTDTQYF. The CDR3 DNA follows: TGTGCCAGTACCGGGACTAGCGGATACACAGATACGCAGTATTTT.

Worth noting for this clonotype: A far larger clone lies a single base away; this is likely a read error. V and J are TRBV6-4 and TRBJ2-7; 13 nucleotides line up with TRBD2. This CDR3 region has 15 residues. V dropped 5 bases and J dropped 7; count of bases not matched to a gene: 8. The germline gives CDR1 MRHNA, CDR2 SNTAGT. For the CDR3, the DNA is TGTGCCAGCAGTTACTTGACTAGCGGGGGGCAGGAGCAGTACTTC. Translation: CASSYLTSGGQEQYF.

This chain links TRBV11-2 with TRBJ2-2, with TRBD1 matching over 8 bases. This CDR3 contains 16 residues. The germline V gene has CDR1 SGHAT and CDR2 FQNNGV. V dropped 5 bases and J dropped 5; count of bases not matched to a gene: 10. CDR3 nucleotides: TGTGCCAGCAGCCTCCGGACAGGGAGGAAGACCGGGGAGCTGTTTTTT. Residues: CASSLRTGRKTGELFF. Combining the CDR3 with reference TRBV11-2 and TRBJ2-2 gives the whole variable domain EAGVAQSPRYKIIEKRQSVAFWCNPISGHATLYWYQQILGQGPKLLIQFQNNGVVDDSQLPKDRFSAERLKGVDSTLKIQPAKLEDSAVYLCASSLRTGRKTGELFFGEGSRLTVL.

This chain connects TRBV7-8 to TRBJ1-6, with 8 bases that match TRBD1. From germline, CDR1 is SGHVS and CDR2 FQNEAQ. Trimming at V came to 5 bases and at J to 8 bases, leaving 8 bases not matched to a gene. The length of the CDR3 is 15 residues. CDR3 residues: CASSLGQVNYSPLHF. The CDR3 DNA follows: TGTGCCAGCAGCCTGGGACAGGTTAATTATTCACCCCTCCACTTT.

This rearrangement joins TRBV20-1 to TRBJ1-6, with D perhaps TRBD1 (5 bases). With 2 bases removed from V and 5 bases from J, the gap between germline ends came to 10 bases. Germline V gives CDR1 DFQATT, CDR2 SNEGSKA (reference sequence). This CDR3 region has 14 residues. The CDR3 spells CSARKGRDNSPLHF. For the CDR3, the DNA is TGCAGTGCTAGAAAGGGGCGGGATAATTCACCCCTCCACTTT.

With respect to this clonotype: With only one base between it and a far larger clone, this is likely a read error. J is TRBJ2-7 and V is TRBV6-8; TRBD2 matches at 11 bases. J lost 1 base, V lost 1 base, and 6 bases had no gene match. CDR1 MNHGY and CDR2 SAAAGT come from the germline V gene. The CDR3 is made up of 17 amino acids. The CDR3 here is CASSYFTSGSRSYEQYF. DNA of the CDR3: TGTGCCAGCAGTTACTTTACTAGCGGGAGCAGGTCCTACGAGCAGTACTTC.

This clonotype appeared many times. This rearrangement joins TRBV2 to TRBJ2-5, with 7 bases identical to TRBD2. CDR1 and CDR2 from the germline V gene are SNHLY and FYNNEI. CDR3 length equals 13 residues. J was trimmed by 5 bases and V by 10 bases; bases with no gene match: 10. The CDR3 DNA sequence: TGTGCCACCTTGCCCCGGGAGGCGGAGACCCAGTACTTC. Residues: CATLPREAETQYF.

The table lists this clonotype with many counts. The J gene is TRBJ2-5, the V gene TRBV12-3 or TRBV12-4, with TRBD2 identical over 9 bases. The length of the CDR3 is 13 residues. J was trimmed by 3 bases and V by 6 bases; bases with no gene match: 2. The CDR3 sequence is CASRRTSEETQYF. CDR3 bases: TGTGCCAGCAGGAGGACTAGCGAAGAGACCCAGTACTTC.

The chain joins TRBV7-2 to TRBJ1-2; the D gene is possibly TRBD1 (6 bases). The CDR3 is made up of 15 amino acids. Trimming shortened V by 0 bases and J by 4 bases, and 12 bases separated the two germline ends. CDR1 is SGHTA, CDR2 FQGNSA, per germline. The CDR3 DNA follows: TGTGCCAGCAGCTTAGCGAGCAGGGGAGTCTATGGCTACACCTTC. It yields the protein CASSLASRGVYGYTF. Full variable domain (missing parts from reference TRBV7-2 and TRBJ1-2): GAGVSQSPSNKVTEKGKDVELRCDPISGHTALYWYRQSLGQGLEFLIYFQGNSAPDKSGLPSDRFSAERTGGSVSTLTIQRTQQEDSAVYLCASSLASRGVYGYTFGSGTRLTVV.

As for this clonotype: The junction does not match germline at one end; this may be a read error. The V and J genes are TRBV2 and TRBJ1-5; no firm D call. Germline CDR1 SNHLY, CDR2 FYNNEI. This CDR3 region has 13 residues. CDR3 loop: CASSEGVYKPQNF. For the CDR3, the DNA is TGTGCCAGCAGTGAAGGGGTGTATAAGCCCCAGAATTTT.

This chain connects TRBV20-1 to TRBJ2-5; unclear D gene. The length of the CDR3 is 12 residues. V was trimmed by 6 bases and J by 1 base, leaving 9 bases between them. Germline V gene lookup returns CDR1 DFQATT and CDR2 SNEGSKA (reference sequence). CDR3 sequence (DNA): TGCAGTGCCACCGCTTCCCAAGAGACCCAGTACTTC. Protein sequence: CSATASQETQYF.

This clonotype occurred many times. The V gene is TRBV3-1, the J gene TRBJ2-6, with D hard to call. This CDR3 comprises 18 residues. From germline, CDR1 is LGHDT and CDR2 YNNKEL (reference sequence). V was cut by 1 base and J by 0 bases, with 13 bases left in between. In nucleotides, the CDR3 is TGTGCCAGCAGCCAAGCGGGCAGATGGGGCTCTGGGGCCAACGTCCTGACTTTC. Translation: CASSQAGRWGSGANVLTF.

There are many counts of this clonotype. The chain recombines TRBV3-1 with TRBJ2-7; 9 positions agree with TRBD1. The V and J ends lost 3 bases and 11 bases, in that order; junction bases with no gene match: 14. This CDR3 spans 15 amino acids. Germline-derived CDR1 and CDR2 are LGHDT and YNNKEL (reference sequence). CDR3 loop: CASSQADRGSPSEYF. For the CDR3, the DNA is TGTGCCAGCAGCCAGGCGGACAGGGGATCCCCGTCGGAGTACTTC.

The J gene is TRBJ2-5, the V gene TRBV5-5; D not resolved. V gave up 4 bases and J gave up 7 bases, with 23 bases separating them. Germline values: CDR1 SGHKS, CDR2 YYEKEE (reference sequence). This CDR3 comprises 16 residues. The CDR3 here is CASSLQEAAGVGTQYF. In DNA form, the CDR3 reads TGTGCCAGCAGCCTTCAAGAGGCAGCTGGCGTGGGGACCCAGTACTTC. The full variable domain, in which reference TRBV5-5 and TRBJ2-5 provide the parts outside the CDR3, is DAGVTQSPTHLIKTRGQQVTLRCSPISGHKSVSWYQQVLGQGPQFIFQYYEKEERGRGNFPDRFSARQFPNYSSELNVNALLLGDSALYLCASSLQEAAGVGTQYFGPGTRLLVL.

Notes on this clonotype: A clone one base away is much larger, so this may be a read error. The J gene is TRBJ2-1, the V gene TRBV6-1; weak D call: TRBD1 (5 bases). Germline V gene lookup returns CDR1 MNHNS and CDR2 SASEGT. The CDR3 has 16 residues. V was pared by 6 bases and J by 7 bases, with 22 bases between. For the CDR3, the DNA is TGTGCCAGCAGCCCCATCCCCGGACATGGGCGGAATGAGCAGTTCTTC. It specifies CASSPIPGHGRNEQFF.

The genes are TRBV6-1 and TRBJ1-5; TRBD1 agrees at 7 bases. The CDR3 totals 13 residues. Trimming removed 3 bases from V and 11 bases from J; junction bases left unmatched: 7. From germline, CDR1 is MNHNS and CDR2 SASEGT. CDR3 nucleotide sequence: TGTGCCAGCAGTGATCAGGGGGGAGAGACCCAGCATTTT. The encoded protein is CASSDQGGETQHF.

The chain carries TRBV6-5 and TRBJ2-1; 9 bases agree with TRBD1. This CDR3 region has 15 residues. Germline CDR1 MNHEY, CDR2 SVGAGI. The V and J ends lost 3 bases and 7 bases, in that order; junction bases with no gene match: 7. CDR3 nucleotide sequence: TGTGCCAGCAGTTATAGCCCGGGACAGGGTAATGAGCAGTTCTTC. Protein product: CASSYSPGQGNEQFF.

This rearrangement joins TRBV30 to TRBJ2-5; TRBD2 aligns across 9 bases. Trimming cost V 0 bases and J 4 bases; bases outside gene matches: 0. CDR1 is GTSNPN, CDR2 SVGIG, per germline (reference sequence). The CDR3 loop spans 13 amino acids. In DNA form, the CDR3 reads TGTGCCTGGAGTGTACTAGCGGGAGAGACCCAGTACTTC. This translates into CAWSVLAGETQYF.

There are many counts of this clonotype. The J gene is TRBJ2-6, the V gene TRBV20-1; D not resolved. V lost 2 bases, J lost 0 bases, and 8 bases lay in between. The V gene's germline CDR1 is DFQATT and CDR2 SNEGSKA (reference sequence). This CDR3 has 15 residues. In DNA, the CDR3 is TGCAGTGCTAGAACACAGAGCTCTGGGGCCAACGTCCTGACTTTC. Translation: CSARTQSSGANVLTF.

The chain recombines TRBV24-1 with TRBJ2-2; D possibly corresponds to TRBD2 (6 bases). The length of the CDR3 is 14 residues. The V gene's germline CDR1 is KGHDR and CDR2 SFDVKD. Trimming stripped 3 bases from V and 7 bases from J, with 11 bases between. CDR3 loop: CATSDMTSLGELFF. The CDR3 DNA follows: TGTGCCACCAGTGATATGACTAGTCTCGGGGAGCTGTTTTTT.

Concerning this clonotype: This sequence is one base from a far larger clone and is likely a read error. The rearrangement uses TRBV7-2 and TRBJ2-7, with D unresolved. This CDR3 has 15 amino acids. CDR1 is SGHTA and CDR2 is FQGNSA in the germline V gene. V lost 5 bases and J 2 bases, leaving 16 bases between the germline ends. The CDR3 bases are TGTGCCAGCAGCAACCCAAGAGAAACGGCCTACGAGCAGTACTTC. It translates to CASSNPRETAYEQYF.

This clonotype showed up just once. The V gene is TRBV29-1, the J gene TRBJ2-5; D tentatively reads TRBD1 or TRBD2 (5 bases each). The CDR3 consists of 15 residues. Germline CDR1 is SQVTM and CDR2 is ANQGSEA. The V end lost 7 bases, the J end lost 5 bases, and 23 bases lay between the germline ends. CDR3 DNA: TGCAGCGCCTCGAGGAAGGGGCAGGGAGACGAGACCCAGTACTTC. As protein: CSASRKGQGDETQYF.

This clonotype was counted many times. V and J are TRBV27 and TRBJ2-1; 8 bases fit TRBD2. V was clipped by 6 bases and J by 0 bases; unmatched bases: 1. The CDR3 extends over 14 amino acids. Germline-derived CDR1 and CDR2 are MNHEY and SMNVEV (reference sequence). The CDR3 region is CASSSGSSYNEQFF. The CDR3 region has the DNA TGTGCCAGCAGCAGCGGGAGCTCCTACAATGAGCAGTTCTTC.

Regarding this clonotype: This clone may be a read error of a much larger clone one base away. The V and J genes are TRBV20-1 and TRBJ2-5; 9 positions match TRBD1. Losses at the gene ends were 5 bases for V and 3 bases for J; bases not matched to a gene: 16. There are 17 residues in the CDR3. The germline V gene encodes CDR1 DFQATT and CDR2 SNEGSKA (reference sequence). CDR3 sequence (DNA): TGCAGTGCTGGGTGCGGGACAGGGTTTTCGGCGAAAGAGACCCAGTACTTC. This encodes CSAGCGTGFSAKETQYF.

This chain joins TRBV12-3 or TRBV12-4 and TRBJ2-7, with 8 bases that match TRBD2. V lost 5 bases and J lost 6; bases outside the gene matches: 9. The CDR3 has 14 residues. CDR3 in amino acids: CASSPPGGAVEQYF. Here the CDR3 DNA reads TGTGCCAGCAGTCCACCCGGGGGGGCCGTCGAGCAGTACTTC.

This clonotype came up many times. The CDR3 is CASNLDRGAGELFF. As DNA, the CDR3 is TGTGCCAGCAACCTGGACAGGGGTGCCGGGGAGCTGTTTTTT. The V call is TRBV7-2, the J call TRBJ2-2, with 9 bases that match TRBD1. This CDR3 spans 14 amino acids. Germline CDR1 is SGHTA and CDR2 is FQGNSA. The J segment lost 6 bases and the V segment lost 7 bases, leaving 6 bases of the junction unmatched.

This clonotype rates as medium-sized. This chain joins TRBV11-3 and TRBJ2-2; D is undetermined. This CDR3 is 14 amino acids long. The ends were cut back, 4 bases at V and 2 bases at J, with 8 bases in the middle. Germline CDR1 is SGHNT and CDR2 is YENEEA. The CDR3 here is CASSSDFNTGELFF. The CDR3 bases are TGTGCCAGCAGCTCTGACTTCAACACCGGGGAGCTGTTTTTT.